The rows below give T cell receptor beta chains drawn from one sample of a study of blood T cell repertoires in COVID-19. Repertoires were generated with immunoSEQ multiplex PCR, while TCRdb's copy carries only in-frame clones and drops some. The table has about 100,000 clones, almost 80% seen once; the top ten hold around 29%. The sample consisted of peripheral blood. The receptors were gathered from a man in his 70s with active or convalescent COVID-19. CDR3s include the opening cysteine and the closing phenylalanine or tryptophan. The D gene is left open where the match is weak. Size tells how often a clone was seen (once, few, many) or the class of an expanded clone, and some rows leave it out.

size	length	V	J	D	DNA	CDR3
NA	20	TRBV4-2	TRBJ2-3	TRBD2	TGTGCCAGCAGCCAAGATCTTGCGGGGGGCCAACTAACTTTCACAGATACGCAGTATTTT	CASSQDLAGGQLTFTDTQYF
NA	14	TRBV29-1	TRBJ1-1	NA	TGCAGCGTTTTTAGGGCAGGGCTGAACACTGAAGCTTTCTTT	CSVFRAGLNTEAFF
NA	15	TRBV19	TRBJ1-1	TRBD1	TGTGCCAGTCGGTACCGGGACAGGGGAGGGACTGAAGCTTTCTTT	CASRYRDRGGTEAFF
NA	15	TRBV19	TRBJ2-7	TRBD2	TGTGCCAGTAGTCCTCGGGGACTAGCGGGACACGAGCAGTACTTC	CASSPRGLAGHEQYF
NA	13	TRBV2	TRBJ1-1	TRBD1	TGTGCCAGCAGCCTTAGCCAGGGGGTAGGAGCTTTCTTT	CASSLSQGVGAFF
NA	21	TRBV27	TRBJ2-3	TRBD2	TGTGCCAGCAGTTTATCGTTGGGACTAGCGGGAGAAAGGGGTTTCGCAGATACGCAGTATTTT	CASSLSLGLAGERGFADTQYF
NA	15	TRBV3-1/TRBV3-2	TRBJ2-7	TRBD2	TGTGCCAGCAGCCGGTATTCTAGCGGGAGCTACGAGCAGTACTTC	CASSRYSSGSYEQYF
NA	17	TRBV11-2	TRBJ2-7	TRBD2	TGTGCCAGCAGCTTAGAGGCCGGGCTAGCGGTCCTGTACGAGCAGTACTTC	CASSLEAGLAVLYEQYF
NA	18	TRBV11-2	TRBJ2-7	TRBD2	TGTGCCAGCAGCTTAGACCTAGCTAGCGGGATTTTCTCCTACGAGCAGTACTTC	CASSLDLASGIFSYEQYF
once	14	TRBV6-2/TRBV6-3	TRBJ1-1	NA	TGTGCCAGCAGTTACACTACTACGAACACTGAAGCTTTCTTT	CASSYTTTNTEAFF
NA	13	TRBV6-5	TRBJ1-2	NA	TGTGCCAGCATTCAAGGGGCAGGTTATGGCTACACCTTC	CASIQGAGYGYTF
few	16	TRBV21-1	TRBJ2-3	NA	TGTGCCACCACTATTAGGGGTCTCGTCAAAGGGGATACGCAGTATTTT	CATTIRGLVKGDTQYF
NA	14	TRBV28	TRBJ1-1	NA	TGTGCCAGCAGTTTGTACTCCTGGAACACTGAAGCTTTCTTT	CASSLYSWNTEAFF
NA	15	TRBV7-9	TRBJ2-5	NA	TGTGCCAGCAGCTTTGGGACAAGCCGGAGGGAGACCCAGTACTTC	CASSFGTSRRETQYF
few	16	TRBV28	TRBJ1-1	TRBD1	TGTGCCAGCAGTTTCACCGGGACAGAAATGAACACTGAAGCTTTCTTT	CASSFTGTEMNTEAFF
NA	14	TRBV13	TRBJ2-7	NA	TGTGCCAGCAGCTTAGGGAATCAGGAATGGGAGCAGTACTTC	CASSLGNQEWEQYF
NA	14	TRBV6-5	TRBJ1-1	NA	TGTGCCAGCAGCCCCCCGGGGAGGAACACTGAAGCTTTCTTT	CASSPPGRNTEAFF
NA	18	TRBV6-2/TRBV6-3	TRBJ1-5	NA	TGTGCCAGCAGTTACCCGCGGGGGGGAGGGGCCAGCAATCAGCCCCAGCATTTT	CASSYPRGGGASNQPQHF
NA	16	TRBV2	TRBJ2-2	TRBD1	TGTGCCAGCAGTGCTTCCGGGACAGAGAACACCGGGGAGCTGTTTTTT	CASSASGTENTGELFF
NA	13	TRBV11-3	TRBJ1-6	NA	TGTCCCCGCGACTTCGTGGACAACTCACCCCTCCACTTT	CPRDFVDNSPLHF
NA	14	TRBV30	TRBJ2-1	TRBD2	TGTGCCTGGTCACCGGGACTAGGGGAAAATGAGCAGTTCTTC	CAWSPGLGENEQFF
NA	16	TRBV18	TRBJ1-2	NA	TGTGCCAGCTCATCCATACACGCAGTGTCTAACTATGGCTACACCTTC	CASSSIHAVSNYGYTF
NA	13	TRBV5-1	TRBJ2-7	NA	TGCGCCAGCAGCTTGGCAGGGGTAGGGGAGCAGTACTTC	CASSLAGVGEQYF
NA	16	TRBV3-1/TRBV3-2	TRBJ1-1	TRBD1	TGTGCCAGCAGCCAAGGAGGGACAGTGCTGAACACTGAAGCTTTCTTT	CASSQGGTVLNTEAFF
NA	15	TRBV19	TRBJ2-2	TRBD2	TGTGCCAGTTCCTGGACTAGCAGTGGAACCGGGGAGCTGTTTTTT	CASSWTSSGTGELFF
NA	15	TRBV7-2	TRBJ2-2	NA	TGTGCCAGCAGCTTAAGTCAGGGGTTTGTCGGGGAGCTGTTTTTT	CASSLSQGFVGELFF
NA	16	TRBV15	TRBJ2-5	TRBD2	TGTGCCACCAGCAGAGATCTAGCCGCGGGGGGTGAGACCCAGTACTTC	CATSRDLAAGGETQYF
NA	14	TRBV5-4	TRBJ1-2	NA	TGTGCCAGCAGCTCAATCCTACAGGGTGGAGGCTACACCTTC	CASSSILQGGGYTF
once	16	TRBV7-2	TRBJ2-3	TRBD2	TGTGCCAGCAGCCCCCTAGGCGGGGGGGCGGCAGATACGCAGTATTTT	CASSPLGGGAADTQYF
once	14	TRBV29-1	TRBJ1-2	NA	TGCAGCGTTGAAGATCGTAGCAGATTCTATGGCTACACCTTC	CSVEDRSRFYGYTF
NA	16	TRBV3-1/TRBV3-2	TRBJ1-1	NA	TGTGCCAGCAGCCAAGTAGGGGTCGGACAAGACACTGAAGCTTTCTTT	CASSQVGVGQDTEAFF
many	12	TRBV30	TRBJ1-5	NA	TGTGCCTGGAGTTCCAGTAATCAGCCCCAGCATTTT	CAWSSSNQPQHF
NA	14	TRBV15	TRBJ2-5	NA	TGTGCCACCAGCAGGGGGGGGCTCTGGGAGACCCAGTACTTC	CATSRGGLWETQYF
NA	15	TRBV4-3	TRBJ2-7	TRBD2	TGCGCCAGCAGCCTTACTAGCGGGCCCTCCTACGAGCAGTACTTC	CASSLTSGPSYEQYF
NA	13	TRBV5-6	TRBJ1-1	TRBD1	TGTGCCAGCAGCAGGGACAGAGACACTGAAGCTTTCTTT	CASSRDRDTEAFF